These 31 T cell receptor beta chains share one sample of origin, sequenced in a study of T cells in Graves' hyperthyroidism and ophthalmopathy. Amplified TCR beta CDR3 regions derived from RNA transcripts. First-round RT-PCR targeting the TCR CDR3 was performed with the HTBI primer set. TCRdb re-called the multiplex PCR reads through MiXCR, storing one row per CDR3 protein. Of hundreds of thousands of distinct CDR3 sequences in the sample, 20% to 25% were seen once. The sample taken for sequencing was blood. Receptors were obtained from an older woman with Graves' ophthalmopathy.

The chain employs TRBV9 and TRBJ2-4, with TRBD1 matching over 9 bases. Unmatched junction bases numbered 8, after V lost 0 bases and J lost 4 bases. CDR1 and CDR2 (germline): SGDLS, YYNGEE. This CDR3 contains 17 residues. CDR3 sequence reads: CASSVGQDGTGKNIQYF. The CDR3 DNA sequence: TGTGCCAGCAGCGTAGGGCAAGACGGGACAGGGAAAAACATTCAGTACTTC.

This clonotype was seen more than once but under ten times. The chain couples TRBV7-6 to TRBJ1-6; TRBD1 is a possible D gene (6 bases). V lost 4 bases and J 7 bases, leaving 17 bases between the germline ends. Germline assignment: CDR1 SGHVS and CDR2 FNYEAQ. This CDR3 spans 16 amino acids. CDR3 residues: CASSSTLQGKNSPLHF. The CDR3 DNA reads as TGTGCCAGCAGCTCCACTCTACAGGGCAAGAATTCACCCCTCCACTTT.

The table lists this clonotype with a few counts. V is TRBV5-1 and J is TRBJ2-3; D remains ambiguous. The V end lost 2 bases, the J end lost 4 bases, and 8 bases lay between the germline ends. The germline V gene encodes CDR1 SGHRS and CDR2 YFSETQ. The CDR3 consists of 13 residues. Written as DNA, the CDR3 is TGCGCCAGCAGCTTTACTGACGCAGATACGCAGTATTTT. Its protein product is CASSFTDADTQYF.

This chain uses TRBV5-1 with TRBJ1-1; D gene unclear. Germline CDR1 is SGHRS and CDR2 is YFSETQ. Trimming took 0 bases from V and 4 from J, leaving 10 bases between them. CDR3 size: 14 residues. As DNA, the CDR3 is TGCGCCAGCAGCTTGGATCTGGGGAGCACTGAAGCTTTCTTT. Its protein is CASSLDLGSTEAFF.

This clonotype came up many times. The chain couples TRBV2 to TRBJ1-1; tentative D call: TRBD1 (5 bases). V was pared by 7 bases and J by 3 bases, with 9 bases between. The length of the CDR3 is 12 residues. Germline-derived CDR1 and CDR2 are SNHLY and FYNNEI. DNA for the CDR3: TGTGCCAGCATACAGGATTACACTGAAGCTTTCTTT. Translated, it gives CASIQDYTEAFF.

CDR3 in amino acids: CASSRGTSQREQYF. In DNA, the CDR3 is TGTGCCAGCAGTCGGGGGACTAGCCAGCGAGAGCAGTACTTC. The chain employs TRBV9 and TRBJ2-7; 9 nucleotides align to TRBD2. There are 14 residues in the CDR3. J gave up 7 bases and V 5 bases, and 10 bases lay outside the gene matches. Germline-derived CDR1 and CDR2 are SGDLS and YYNGEE. The variable domain in full, completed from reference TRBV9 and TRBJ2-7, reads DSGVTQTPKHLITATGQRVTLRCSPRSGDLSVYWYQQSLDQGLQFLIQYYNGEERAKGNILERFSAQQFPDLHSELNLSSLELGDSALYFCASSRGTSQREQYFGPGTRLTVT.

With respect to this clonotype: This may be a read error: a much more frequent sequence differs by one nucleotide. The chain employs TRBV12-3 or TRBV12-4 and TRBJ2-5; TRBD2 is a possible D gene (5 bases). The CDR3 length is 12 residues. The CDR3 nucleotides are TGTGCCGGCAGTTTGCGAGGGGAGACCCAGTACTTC. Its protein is CAGSLRGETQYF.

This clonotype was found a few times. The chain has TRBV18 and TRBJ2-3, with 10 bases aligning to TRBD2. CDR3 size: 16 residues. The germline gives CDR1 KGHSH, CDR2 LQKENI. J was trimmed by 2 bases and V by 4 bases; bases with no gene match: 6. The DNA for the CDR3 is TGTGCCAGCTCACAAGCTAGCGGGAGAATCACAGATACGCAGTATTTT. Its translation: CASSQASGRITDTQYF.

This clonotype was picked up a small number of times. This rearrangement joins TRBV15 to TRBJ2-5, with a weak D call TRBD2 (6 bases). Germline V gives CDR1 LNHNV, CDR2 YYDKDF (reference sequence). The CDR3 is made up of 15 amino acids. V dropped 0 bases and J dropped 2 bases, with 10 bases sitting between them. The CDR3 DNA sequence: TGTGCCACCAGCAGAGATGGGGCGGGGCAAGAGACCCAGTACTTC. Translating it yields CATSRDGAGQETQYF. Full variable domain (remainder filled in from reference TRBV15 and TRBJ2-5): DAMVIQNPRYQVTQFGKPVTLSCSQTLNHNVMYWYQQKSSQAPKLLFHYYDKDFNNEADTPDNFQSRRPNTSFCFLDIRSPGLGDTAMYLCATSRDGAGQETQYFGPGTRLLVL.

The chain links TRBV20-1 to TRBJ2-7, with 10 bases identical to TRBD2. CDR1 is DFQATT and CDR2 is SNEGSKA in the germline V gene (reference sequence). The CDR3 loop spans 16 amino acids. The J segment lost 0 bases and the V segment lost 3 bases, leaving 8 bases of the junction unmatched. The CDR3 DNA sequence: TGCAGTGCTAGGCCATTGCTAGCGGGAGCCTCCTACGAGCAGTACTTC. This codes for CSARPLLAGASYEQYF.

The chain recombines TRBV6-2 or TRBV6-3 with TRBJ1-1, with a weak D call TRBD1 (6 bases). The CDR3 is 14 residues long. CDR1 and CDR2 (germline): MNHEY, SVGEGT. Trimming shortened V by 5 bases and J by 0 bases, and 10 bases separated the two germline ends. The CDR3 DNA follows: TGTGCCAGCAGTAAGGGACAAGTGAACACTGAAGCTTTCTTT. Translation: CASSKGQVNTEAFF.

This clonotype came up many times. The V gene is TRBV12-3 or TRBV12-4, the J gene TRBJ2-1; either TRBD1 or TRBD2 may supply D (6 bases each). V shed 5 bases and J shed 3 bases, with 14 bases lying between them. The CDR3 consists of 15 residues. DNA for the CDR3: TGTGCCAGCAGTCCCGAGGGGGGAAGCTACAATGAGCAGTTCTTC. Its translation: CASSPEGGSYNEQFF.

The DNA for the CDR3 is TGTGCCAGCGGGGATACAGTGCTGAACACCGGGGAGCTGTTTTTT. Encoded protein: CASGDTVLNTGELFF. The J gene is TRBJ2-2, the V gene TRBV12-3 or TRBV12-4; D is uncertain. The CDR3 spans 15 residues. V dropped 8 bases and J dropped 1 base, with 14 bases sitting between them.

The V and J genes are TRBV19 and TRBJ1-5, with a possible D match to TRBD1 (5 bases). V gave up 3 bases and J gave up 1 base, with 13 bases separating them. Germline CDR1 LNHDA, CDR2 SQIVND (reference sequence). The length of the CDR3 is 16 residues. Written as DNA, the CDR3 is TGTGCCAGTAGTATTGTTTCGGGGCAAAGCAATCAGCCCCAGCATTTT. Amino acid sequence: CASSIVSGQSNQPQHF. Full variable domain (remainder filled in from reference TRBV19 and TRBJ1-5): DGGITQSPKYLFRKEGQNVTLSCEQNLNHDAMYWYRQDPGQGLRLIYYSQIVNDFQKGDIAEGYSVSREKKESFPLTVTSAQKNPTAFYLCASSIVSGQSNQPQHFGDGTRLSIL.

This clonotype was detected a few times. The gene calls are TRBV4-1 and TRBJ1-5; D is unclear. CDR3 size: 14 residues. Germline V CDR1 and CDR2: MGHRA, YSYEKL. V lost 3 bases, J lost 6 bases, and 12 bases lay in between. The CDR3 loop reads CASSQLAGVQPQHF. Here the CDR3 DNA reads TGCGCCAGCAGCCAGTTGGCTGGGGTTCAGCCCCAGCATTTT.

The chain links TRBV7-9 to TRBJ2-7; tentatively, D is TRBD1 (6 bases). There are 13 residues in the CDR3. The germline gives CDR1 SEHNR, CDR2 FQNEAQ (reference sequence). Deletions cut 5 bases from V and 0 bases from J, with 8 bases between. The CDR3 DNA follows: TGTGCCAGCAGCAGGACAGTCTCCTACGAGCAGTACTTC. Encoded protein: CASSRTVSYEQYF. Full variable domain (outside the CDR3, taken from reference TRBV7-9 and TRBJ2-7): DTGVSQNPRHKITKRGQNVTFRCDPISEHNRLYWYRQTLGQGPEFLTYFQNEAQLEKSRLLSDRFSAERPKGSFSTLEIQRTEQGDSAMYLCASSRTVSYEQYFGPGTRLTVT.

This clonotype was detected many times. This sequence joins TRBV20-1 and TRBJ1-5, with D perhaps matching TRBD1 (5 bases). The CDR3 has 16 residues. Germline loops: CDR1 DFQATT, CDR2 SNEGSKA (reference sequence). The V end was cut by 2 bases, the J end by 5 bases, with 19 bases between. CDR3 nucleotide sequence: TGCAGTGCTAGAATAGGGGACCCCTGGGAGGATCAGCCCCAGCATTTT. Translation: CSARIGDPWEDQPQHF.

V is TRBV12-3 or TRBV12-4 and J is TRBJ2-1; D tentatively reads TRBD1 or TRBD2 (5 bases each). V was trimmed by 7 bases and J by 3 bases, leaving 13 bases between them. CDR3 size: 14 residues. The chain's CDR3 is CASTRDVIYNEQFF. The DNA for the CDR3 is TGTGCCAGCACTCGGGACGTCATCTACAATGAGCAGTTCTTC.

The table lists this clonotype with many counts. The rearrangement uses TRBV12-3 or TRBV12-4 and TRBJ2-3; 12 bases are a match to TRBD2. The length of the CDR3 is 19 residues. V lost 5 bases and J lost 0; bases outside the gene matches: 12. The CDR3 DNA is TGTGCCAGCAGTCCCTACGCTAGCGGGAGGGCCCTTAGCACAGATACGCAGTATTTT. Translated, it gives CASSPYASGRALSTDTQYF.

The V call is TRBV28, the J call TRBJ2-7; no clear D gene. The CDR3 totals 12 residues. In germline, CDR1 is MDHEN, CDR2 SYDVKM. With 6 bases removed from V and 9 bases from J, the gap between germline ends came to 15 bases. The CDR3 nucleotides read TGTGCCAGCAGCCCCACCGCCTTCGGGCAGTACTTC. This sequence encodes CASSPTAFGQYF.

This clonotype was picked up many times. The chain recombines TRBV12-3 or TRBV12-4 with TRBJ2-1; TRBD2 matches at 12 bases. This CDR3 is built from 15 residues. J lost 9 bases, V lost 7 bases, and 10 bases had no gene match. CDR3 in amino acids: CASTSSGRAEVEQFF. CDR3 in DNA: TGTGCCAGCACCTCTAGCGGGAGGGCAGAGGTTGAGCAGTTCTTC.

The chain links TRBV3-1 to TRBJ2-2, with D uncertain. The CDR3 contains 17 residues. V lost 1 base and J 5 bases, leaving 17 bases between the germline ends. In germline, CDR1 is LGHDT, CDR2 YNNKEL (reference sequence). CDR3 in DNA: TGTGCCAGCAGCCAAGGCTTGAGGCTAGTAGGGACCGGGGAGCTGTTTTTT. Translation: CASSQGLRLVGTGELFF.

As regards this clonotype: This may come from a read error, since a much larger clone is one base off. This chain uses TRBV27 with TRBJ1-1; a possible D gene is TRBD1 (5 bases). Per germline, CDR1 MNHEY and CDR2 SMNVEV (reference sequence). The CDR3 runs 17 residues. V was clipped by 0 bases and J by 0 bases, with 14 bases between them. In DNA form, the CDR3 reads TGTGCCAGCAGTTTATCCGCCCCAGGGCGAATGAACACTGAAGCTTTCTTT. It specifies CASSLSAPGRMNTEAFF.

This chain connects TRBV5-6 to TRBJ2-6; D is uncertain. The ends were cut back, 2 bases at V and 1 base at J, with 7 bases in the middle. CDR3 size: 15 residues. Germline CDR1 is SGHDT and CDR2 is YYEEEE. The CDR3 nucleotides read TGTGCCAGCAGCTTCATTGGTTCTGGGGCCAACGTCCTGACTTTC. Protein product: CASSFIGSGANVLTF.

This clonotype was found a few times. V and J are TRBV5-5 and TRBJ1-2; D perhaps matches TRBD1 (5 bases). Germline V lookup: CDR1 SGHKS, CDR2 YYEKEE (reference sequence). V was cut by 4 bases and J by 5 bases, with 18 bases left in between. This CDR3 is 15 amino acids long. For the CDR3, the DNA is TGTGCCAGCAGCCTACCCACGGGCAGGGTATATGGCTACACCTTC. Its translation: CASSLPTGRVYGYTF.

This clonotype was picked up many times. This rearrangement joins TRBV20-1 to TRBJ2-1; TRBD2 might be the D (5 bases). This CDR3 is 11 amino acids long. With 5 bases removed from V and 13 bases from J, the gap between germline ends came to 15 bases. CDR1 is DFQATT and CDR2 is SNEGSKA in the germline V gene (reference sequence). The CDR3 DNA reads TGCAGTGCTGTGGACTTACCAGATCAGTTCTTC. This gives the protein CSAVDLPDQFF.

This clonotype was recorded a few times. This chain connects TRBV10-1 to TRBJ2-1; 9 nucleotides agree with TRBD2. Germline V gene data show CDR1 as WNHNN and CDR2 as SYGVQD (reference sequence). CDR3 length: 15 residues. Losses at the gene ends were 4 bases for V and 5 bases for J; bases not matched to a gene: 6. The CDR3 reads CASSGSTSGNNEQFF. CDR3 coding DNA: TGCGCCAGCAGTGGCTCGACTAGCGGTAACAATGAGCAGTTCTTC.

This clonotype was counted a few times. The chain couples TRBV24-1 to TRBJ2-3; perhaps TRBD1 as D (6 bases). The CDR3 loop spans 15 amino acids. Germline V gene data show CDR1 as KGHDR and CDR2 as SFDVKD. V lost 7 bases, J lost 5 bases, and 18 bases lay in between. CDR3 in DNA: TGTGCCACCAGAGGACAGACGAGCTGGGGAGATACGCAGTATTTT. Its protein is CATRGQTSWGDTQYF.

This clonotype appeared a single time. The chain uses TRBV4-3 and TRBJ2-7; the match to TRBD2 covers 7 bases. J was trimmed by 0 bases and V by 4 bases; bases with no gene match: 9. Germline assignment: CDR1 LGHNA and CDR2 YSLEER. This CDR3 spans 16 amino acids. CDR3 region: CASSLQRGTGSYEQYF. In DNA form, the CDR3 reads TGCGCCAGCAGCCTCCAGCGGGGAACTGGCTCCTACGAGCAGTACTTC.

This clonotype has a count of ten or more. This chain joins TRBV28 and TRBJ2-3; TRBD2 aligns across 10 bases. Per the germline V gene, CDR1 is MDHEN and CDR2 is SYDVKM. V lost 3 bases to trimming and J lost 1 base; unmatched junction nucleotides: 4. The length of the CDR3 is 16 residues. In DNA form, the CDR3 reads TGTGCCAGCAGTTTTCCCCTAGCGGGAGGCACAGATACGCAGTATTTT. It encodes CASSFPLAGGTDTQYF.

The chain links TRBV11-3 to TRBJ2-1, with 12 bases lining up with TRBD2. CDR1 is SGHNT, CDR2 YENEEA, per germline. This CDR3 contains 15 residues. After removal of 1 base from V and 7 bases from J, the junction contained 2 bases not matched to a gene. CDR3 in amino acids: CASSLGTSGANEQFF. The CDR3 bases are TGTGCCAGCAGCTTAGGGACTAGCGGGGCTAATGAGCAGTTCTTC. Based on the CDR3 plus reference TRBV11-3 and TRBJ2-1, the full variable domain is EAGVVQSPRYKIIEKKQPVAFWCNPISGHNTLYWYLQNLGQGPELLIRYENEEAVDDSQLPKDRFSAERLKGVDSTLKIQPAELGDSAVYLCASSLGTSGANEQFFGPGTRLTVL.